Listed below are T cell receptor beta chains from one sample, sequenced in a study of cytomegalovirus exposure and HLA in healthy donors. Generated by immunoSEQ multiplex PCR, the TCRdb table keeps only in-frame clones and is missing some. This repertoire shows under 100,000 clones, 96% found once; its top ten account for 0.78%. The material sequenced was PBMCs. The receptors originated from a man younger than 35 in good health and CMV-seronegative. CDR3s include the opening cysteine and the closing phenylalanine or tryptophan. Each record gives: CDR3 DNA, CDR3 protein, clone size, D gene, J gene, V gene. The D gene is left open where the match is weak. Expanded clones are given a class, and other clones once, few, many or no size at all.

TGTGCGTCAGGGGGAAGCGGGAGGTATGAGCAGTTCTTC,CASGGSGRYEQFF,.,TRBD2,TRBJ2-1,TRBV19
TGTGCCAGCAGCTTAGTACTGACAGGGGGCCGGGATACGCAGTATTTT,CASSLVLTGGRDTQYF,once,TRBD1,TRBJ2-3,TRBV11-2
TGTGCCAGCAGTTTATCTTCCTTCGGGGGGAACACTGAAGCTTTCTTT,CASSLSSFGGNTEAFF,.,.,TRBJ1-1,TRBV27
TGCGCCAGCAGCCAAGTTTTCTACTCTGGGGCCAACGTCCTGACTTTC,CASSQVFYSGANVLTF,.,.,TRBJ2-6,TRBV4-1
TGTGCGATACAGCTAGCGGGAGTCTACGAGCAGTACTTC,CAIQLAGVYEQYF,.,TRBD2,TRBJ2-7,TRBV2
TGTGCCAGCAGCTTTGTGTCAGGAGGATCCGGGGAGCTGTTTTTT,CASSFVSGGSGELFF,.,.,TRBJ2-2,TRBV5-6
TGTGCCAGCAGCTGGGACAGGTACCAAGAGACCCAGTACTTC,CASSWDRYQETQYF,.,TRBD1,TRBJ2-5,TRBV7-2
TGTGCCAGCAGTTACGCAGGACAGGGAAGCTACACCTTC,CASSYAGQGSYTF,.,TRBD1,TRBJ1-2,TRBV6-6
TGCACCAGCAGCCAAGATGAAGTCAGGGGATTTCAGGAGACCCAGTACTTC,CTSSQDEVRGFQETQYF,.,.,TRBJ2-5,TRBV1
TGCGCCAGCAGCCAAGATTCGTTTTCTAGCGGGAGCTTTCGGACCGGGGAGCTGTTTTTT,CASSQDSFSSGSFRTGELFF,.,TRBD2,TRBJ2-2,TRBV4-1
TGTGCCAGCAGCATACCGACAGGGCTGAACACTGAAGCTTTCTTT,CASSIPTGLNTEAFF,.,TRBD1,TRBJ1-1,TRBV7-9
TGCGCCAGCAGAGCCACAAAGGGGACAGAACCGGGACTAGCGGGAGGGGCTCAGGGCGAGCAGTACTTC,CASRATKGTEPGLAGGAQGEQYF,.,TRBD2,TRBJ2-7,TRBV10-1
TGTGCCAGTAGTATAGATTGGGGACTCGTCGACAGCTCCTACAATGAGCAGTTCTTC,CASSIDWGLVDSSYNEQFF,.,.,TRBJ2-1,TRBV19
TGCGCCAGCAGCCAAGATCCCGGGGTAGTCACAGATACGCAGTATTTT,CASSQDPGVVTDTQYF,.,.,TRBJ2-3,TRBV4-1
TGTGCCAGTAGTAGGTCCGGGGACACTGAAGCTTTCTTT,CASSRSGDTEAFF,.,.,TRBJ1-1,TRBV19
TGTGCCAGCAGCAGACTTAAGGGAGGACAAGGGATGGGCACTGAAGCTTTCTTT,CASSRLKGGQGMGTEAFF,.,.,TRBJ1-1,TRBV7-9
TGTGCCAGTTCGGGGGACTCCTACGAGCAGTACTTC,CASSGDSYEQYF,.,.,TRBJ2-7,TRBV2
TGCGCCAGCAGTGCCGGGACAGGGGGCTGGAATGAGCAGTTCTTC,CASSAGTGGWNEQFF,.,TRBD1,TRBJ2-1,TRBV4-1
TGTGCCAGCAGCTTAGATCCAGGACAGCGGATTGGGGACACCATATATTTT,CASSLDPGQRIGDTIYF,.,.,TRBJ1-3,TRBV11-2
TGTGCCAGCAGGGTTACTAGCGGGAAGACAGATACGCAGTATTTT,CASRVTSGKTDTQYF,.,TRBD2,TRBJ2-3,TRBV6-5
TGCGCCAGCAGCCAGAGTTCTAAGCTAGCGGGAGGGCCTTTATACAATGAGCAGTTCTTC,CASSQSSKLAGGPLYNEQFF,.,TRBD2,TRBJ2-1,TRBV5-1
TGCGCCAGCAGTGAGTCGGCGGGGGGGGCTTTCTTT,CASSESAGGAFF,.,.,TRBJ1-1,TRBV10-2
TGTGCCAGCAGCGGAGGGACAGTAACTAATGAAAAACTGTTTTTT,CASSGGTVTNEKLFF,.,TRBD1,TRBJ1-4,TRBV9
TGTGCCAGCAGCCCAATAGATCCAGCAGGCTATGGCTACACCTTC,CASSPIDPAGYGYTF,.,.,TRBJ1-2,TRBV5-6
TGTGCCAGCAGCGTATCACTTCAAGAGACCCAGTACTTC,CASSVSLQETQYF,.,.,TRBJ2-5,TRBV11-1
TGTGCCAGTAAACAGGGCCCATATGGCTACACCTTC,CASKQGPYGYTF,.,.,TRBJ1-2,TRBV19
TGCGCCAGCAGCCAAGGAGGGCCCTACGAGCAGTACTTC,CASSQGGPYEQYF,.,.,TRBJ2-7,TRBV4-1
TGTGCCAGCAGCTCCGAGACATTGGGGACCCAGTACTTC,CASSSETLGTQYF,.,.,TRBJ2-5,TRBV7-2
TGTGCCATCCCCCTAGGAAACGCAGATACGCAGTATTTT,CAIPLGNADTQYF,.,.,TRBJ2-3,TRBV7-9
TGCGCCAGCAGCCAAGAACTAGCGACGAACGGGGAGCTGTTTTTT,CASSQELATNGELFF,.,TRBD2,TRBJ2-2,TRBV4-3
TGTGCCAGCAGATTCCGGGACTTTAGCTCCTACGAGCAGTACTTC,CASRFRDFSSYEQYF,.,.,TRBJ2-7,TRBV6-5
TGTGCCAGCAGCCCCCCACAGGGAGCCTATGGCTACACCTTC,CASSPPQGAYGYTF,.,.,TRBJ1-2,TRBV5-5
TGCGCCAGCAGTCCCGAGACGCAACTGAGGGAACCCCAAGAGACCCAGTACTTC,CASSPETQLREPQETQYF,once,.,TRBJ2-5,TRBV23-1
TGTGCCAGCAGTAGAGCCGCAGGGAATCAGCCCCAGCATTTT,CASSRAAGNQPQHF,.,.,TRBJ1-5,TRBV6-5
TGCAGTGCTAGAGATGGCGGTGAAGCTTTCTTT,CSARDGGEAFF,.,.,TRBJ1-1,TRBV20-1
TGTGCCAGCAGTGGACAGGGGGCGCACACCGGGGAGCTGTTTTTT,CASSGQGAHTGELFF,.,TRBD1,TRBJ2-2,TRBV2
TGTGCCAGCAGCCAGGACAGGGGGCGCTTTCGGACCGGGGAGCTGTTTTTT,CASSQDRGRFRTGELFF,.,TRBD1,TRBJ2-2,TRBV27
TGCAGTGCTAGAGGCGAGTTTACGCAGTATTTT,CSARGEFTQYF,.,.,TRBJ2-3,TRBV20-1
TGTGCCAGCAGTTTATATGAGTACAATGAGCAGTTCTTC,CASSLYEYNEQFF,.,.,TRBJ2-1,TRBV27
TGTGCCAGCTCACCAGGCGGGAACCCCCAAGAGACCCAGTACTTC,CASSPGGNPQETQYF,.,.,TRBJ2-5,TRBV18
TGTGCCAGCAGCGGACCCCCAACCGTGGGGAGGGTAAATGAGCAGTTCTTC,CASSGPPTVGRVNEQFF,.,TRBD2,TRBJ2-1,TRBV9
TGCGCCAGCAGCTTCGACAGCATGAACACTGAAGCTTTCTTT,CASSFDSMNTEAFF,.,.,TRBJ1-1,TRBV5-1
TGTGCCAGCAGTACAGGTTACCAAGAGACCCAGTACTTC,CASSTGYQETQYF,few,.,TRBJ2-5,TRBV6-5
TGTGCCAGTAGCCCCTACAGGAGTTCGAACACTGAAGCTTTCTTT,CASSPYRSSNTEAFF,.,.,TRBJ1-1,TRBV19
TGTGCCAGCAGGAGGGACAGGGGGGACTATGGCTACACCTTC,CASRRDRGDYGYTF,.,TRBD1,TRBJ1-2,TRBV6-6
TGTGCCAGCAGCTTAGTACTAGCGGGAGTGAGGAATGAGCAGTTCTTC,CASSLVLAGVRNEQFF,.,TRBD2,TRBJ2-1,TRBV7-8
TGTGCCAGCAGCCCCTGGATAGCGGGAGTGATTGGAGATACGCAGTATTTT,CASSPWIAGVIGDTQYF,once,TRBD2,TRBJ2-3,TRBV7-2
TGTGCCAGCAGTTTATTTCGGACAACGAAGACCCAGTACTTC,CASSLFRTTKTQYF,.,.,TRBJ2-5,TRBV28
TGCGCCAGCAGATCCCGGACACCTGGGGCCTACGAGCAGTACTTC,CASRSRTPGAYEQYF,.,.,TRBJ2-7,TRBV5-1
TGTGCCAGCAGTTTAGGACAGGGGGCCTACGAGCAGTACTTC,CASSLGQGAYEQYF,.,TRBD1,TRBJ2-7,TRBV27
TGCGCCAGCAGCCCCCGTTTGTCTAGCGGGAGCTACAATGAGCAGTTCTTC,CASSPRLSSGSYNEQFF,.,TRBD2,TRBJ2-1,TRBV5-1
TGTGCCAGCAGCCCCCAGCGGGGTAGGAGCACAGATACGCAGTATTTT,CASSPQRGRSTDTQYF,.,TRBD2,TRBJ2-3,TRBV9
TGTGCCAGCAGCGGAACGAGGGATTACGCCTACGAGCAGTACTTC,CASSGTRDYAYEQYF,.,.,TRBJ2-7,TRBV6-5
TGTGCCAGCAGCTTAATTGGAGTCCCACGGATGAACACTGAAGCTTTCTTT,CASSLIGVPRMNTEAFF,.,.,TRBJ1-1,TRBV7-3
TGTGCCAGCAGCCCGAGACTAGGAAATGAGCAGTTCTTC,CASSPRLGNEQFF,.,.,TRBJ2-1,TRBV13
TGTGCCAGCAGCGACAGCTATGGCTACACCTTC,CASSDSYGYTF,few,.,TRBJ1-2,TRBV28